Described below is a single T cell receptor beta chain sequence and its context. Its matching antigen is unknown. The CDR3 extends over 14 amino acids. The V and J ends lost 5 bases and 3 bases respectively, with 13 bases between them. The germline gives CDR1 MDHEN, CDR2 SYDVKM. Those who donated were healthy bone marrow donors. The data derive from a study of cytomegalovirus exposure and HLA in healthy donors. As for the study in general: A data release that came early held approximately 85 million unique TCRs from HLA-typed donors. Study-wide findings and caveats: Researchers catalogued approximately 170 TCR beta chains as cytomegalovirus-associated. HLA alleles showed associations with 15,000 to 20,000 TCR beta sequences in a later analysis, at a 0.05 false discovery rate.

60 Vbeta and 13 Jbeta primers were used in PCR. The protocol was immunoSEQ multiplex PCR, while the TCRdb copy is restricted to in-frame clones and leaves out a portion. The top ten clones hold about 4.5% of a sample with some 120,000 clones, roughly three quarters of them seen once. The V call is TRBV28, the J call TRBJ1-2; TRBD1 might be the D (6 bases). The sequenced material came from PBMCs. This receptor was taken from a man aged 25-40 years in good health and CMV-seropositive. The CDR3 spells CASSPPGQYYGYTF. The CDR3 DNA reads TGTGCCAGCAGTCCCCCGGGACAATACTATGGCTACACCTTC.